These 13 T cell receptor beta chains originate from one sample sequenced in a study of shared clonotypes between healthy human individuals. The naive CD8 subset, CD45RO-negative cells positively selected for CCR7, excluded terminally differentiated effector memory CD45RA+ cells. This table comes from immunoSEQ multiplex PCR, and its TCRdb copy is limited to in-frame clones, with some not included. The sample carries about 600,000 clones, less than 97% recorded once. The specimen was naive CD8+ T cells sorted from blood. All receptors derive from a woman aged 25 to 39 in good health.

The gene calls are TRBV5-1 and TRBJ2-7, with TRBD1 identical over 10 bases. The CDR3 totals 14 residues. CDR1 is SGHRS and CDR2 is YFSETQ in the germline V gene. J was trimmed by 6 bases and V by 0 bases; bases with no gene match: 3. CDR3 sequence reads: CASSLDGTGAEQYF. DNA of the CDR3: TGCGCCAGCAGCTTGGATGGGACAGGGGCCGAGCAGTACTTC.

The chain links TRBV28 to TRBJ2-7; no clear D gene. With 3 bases removed from V and 4 bases from J, the gap between germline ends came to 13 bases. The CDR3 has 14 amino acids. CDR1 is MDHEN and CDR2 is SYDVKM in the germline V gene. The CDR3 region has the DNA TGTGCCAGCAGTTTTTTAGGGTTCGGGTACGAGCAGTACTTC. It is translated as CASSFLGFGYEQYF.

The chain joins TRBV2 to TRBJ2-5; 7 bases align to TRBD2. CDR3 length: 13 amino acids. J was trimmed by 1 base and V by 7 bases; bases with no gene match: 3. The germline gives CDR1 SNHLY, CDR2 FYNNEI. The CDR3, as DNA: TGTGCCAGCATTTCGGGGGGCCAAGAGACCCAGTACTTC. Encoded protein: CASISGGQETQYF.

This sequence joins TRBV11-1 and TRBJ2-2, with D unclear. This CDR3 has 16 amino acids. Germline CDR1 SGHAT, CDR2 FQDESV (reference sequence). V dropped 1 base and J dropped 0 bases, with 9 bases sitting between them. This CDR3 reads CASSLVVSSNTGELFF. In nucleotides, the CDR3 is TGTGCCAGCAGCTTAGTCGTCAGCTCGAACACCGGGGAGCTGTTTTTT.

The sample holds a few counts of this clone. This chain uses TRBV27 with TRBJ2-1; D tentatively reads TRBD1 or TRBD2 (5 bases each). The V gene lost 5 bases and the J gene lost 2 bases, with 7 bases spanning the gap. Germline assignment: CDR1 MNHEY and CDR2 SMNVEV (reference sequence). CDR3 length: 13 residues. The CDR3 DNA follows: TGTGCCAGCAGTCCGGGACCCTACAATGAGCAGTTCTTC. Its translation: CASSPGPYNEQFF.

The chain employs TRBV7-8 and TRBJ2-1; the D gene could be TRBD1 or TRBD2 (5 bases each). Germline CDR1 and CDR2: SGHVS and FQNEAQ. This CDR3 is built from 12 residues. V was cut by 6 bases and J by 3 bases, with 6 bases left in between. CDR3 in DNA: TGTGCCAGCAGGGGGGTCTACAATGAGCAGTTCTTC. As protein: CASRGVYNEQFF.

The chain joins TRBV7-2 to TRBJ2-7; 7 bases align to TRBD2. This CDR3 region has 16 residues. With 2 bases clipped from V and 5 bases from J, the junction kept 12 bases outside the gene matches. Germline loops: CDR1 SGHTA, CDR2 FQGNSA. DNA for the CDR3: TGTGCCAGCAGCTTAATGGGCGGGAGTCGCATACACGAGCAGTACTTC. Protein sequence: CASSLMGGSRIHEQYF.

The genes are TRBV5-6 and TRBJ2-1; unclear D gene. This CDR3 has 13 amino acids. V lost 5 bases to trimming and J lost 4 bases, with 10 bases between them. Germline V gene data show CDR1 as SGHDT and CDR2 as YYEEEE. The CDR3 loop is CASSSTLYNEQFF. The DNA for the CDR3 is TGTGCCAGCAGTAGCACCCTATACAATGAGCAGTTCTTC.

The rearrangement joins TRBV4-2 to TRBJ2-3; maybe TRBD2 (5 bases). Germline-derived CDR1 and CDR2 are LGHNA and YNFKEQ. This CDR3 has 16 amino acids. V was cut by 3 bases and J by 2 bases, with 15 bases left in between. The CDR3 spells CASSHLYGRDTDTQYF. As DNA, the CDR3 is TGTGCCAGCAGCCACCTATACGGCCGGGACACAGATACGCAGTATTTT.

The chain has TRBV2 and TRBJ2-1; TRBD2 agrees at 11 bases. The CDR3 covers 15 residues. The V and J ends lost 7 bases and 4 bases, in that order; junction bases with no gene match: 6. The germline CDR1 and CDR2 sequences are SNHLY and FYNNEI. CDR3 residues: CASISSGRRYNEQFF. CDR3 DNA sequence: TGTGCCAGCATCTCTAGCGGGAGGAGGTACAATGAGCAGTTCTTC.

A note on this clone: A junction boundary mismatches the germline segment, possibly from a read error. The V call is TRBV7-9, the J call TRBJ2-1; 7 nucleotides agree with TRBD2. Per germline, CDR1 SEHNR and CDR2 FQNEAQ (reference sequence). This CDR3 spans 14 amino acids. CDR3 nucleotide sequence: TGTGCCACCAGCCCCAGCGGGAAGGCGCATGAGCAGTTCTTC. Protein: CATSPSGKAHEQFF.

The chain has TRBV28 and TRBJ2-2, with TRBD1 as a possible D gene (5 bases). Germline CDR1 reads MDHEN; CDR2 reads SYDVKM. V dropped 10 bases and J dropped 0 bases, with 15 bases sitting between them. CDR3 length equals 15 residues. CDR3 residues: CATQLQGSNTGELFF. The DNA of the CDR3 is TGTGCCACCCAGTTGCAGGGTTCGAACACCGGGGAGCTGTTTTTT.

The chain couples TRBV4-1 to TRBJ2-7; 7 bases match TRBD2. The CDR3 has 14 residues. Germline V gives CDR1 MGHRA, CDR2 YSYEKL. J gave up 6 bases and V 1 base, and 6 bases lay outside the gene matches. The CDR3 bases are TGCGCCAGCAGCCAAGGTTGGGAGGGTCGCGAGCAGTACTTC. Its translation: CASSQGWEGREQYF.